This TCR beta chain is from a study of cytomegalovirus exposure and HLA in healthy donors. Study-wide results and caveats: Reports indicate that TCR beta sequences accurately predicted the HLA-A and HLA-B alleles of most subjects. Across all donors, roughly uniform sequencing depth was an assumption of the presence/absence analyses. Many donors shared some public TCRs, even though most TCR sequences were rare.

The PCR ran on 60 Vbeta and 13 Jbeta primers. Data came from immunoSEQ multiplex PCR; TCRdb stores just in-frame clones and leaves some out. This table holds fewer than 150,000 clones, roughly 77% found once. V lost 4 bases to trimming and J lost 0 bases; unmatched junction nucleotides: 22. The germline V gene encodes CDR1 SGHRS and CDR2 YFSETQ. This CDR3 spans 21 amino acids. Worth noting for this clone: As yet, its antigen is unknown.

Each donor's status was that of a healthy bone marrow donor. This sequence originates from a man over 45 in good health and CMV-seropositive. This rearrangement joins TRBV5-1 to TRBJ2-3; 8 bases map to TRBD2. Sequenced input: PBMCs. The chain's CDR3 is CASSLRGASAGGTTSTDTQYF. In DNA form, the CDR3 reads TGCGCCAGCAGCCTCAGAGGTGCCTCGGCGGGAGGAACGACTAGCACAGATACGCAGTATTTT. The full variable domain, its missing parts supplied by reference TRBV5-1 and TRBJ2-3, is KAGVTQTPRYLIKTRGQQVTLSCSPISGHRSVSWYQQTPGQGLQFLFEYFSETQRNKGNFPGRFSGRQFSNSRSEMNVSTLELGDSALYLCASSLRGASAGGTTSTDTQYFGPGTRLTVL.